This TCR beta chain is drawn from a study of T cell responses to AZD1222 COVID-19 vaccine. CDR1 is SNHLY, CDR2 FYNNEI, per germline. This CDR3 comprises 11 residues. The V end lost 6 bases, the J end lost 3 bases, and 6 bases lay between the germline ends. Using immunoSEQ multiplex PCR, the repertoire was profiled, and TCRdb retains in-frame clones only, with some absent. Of some 130,000 clones detected, 86% appear once; the ten largest clones hold 20% to 25%. As for this clone: Antigen specificity is unknown.

Study results and limitations: A rise in Spike-specific TCR breadth and depth followed two AZD1222 doses. It was only after the peak T cell response that any repertoires were sampled. Clonal diversity was possibly underestimated; the donors were predominantly white British and more often female.

The TCR originated in an adult in good health. Sequenced material: peripheral blood, taken on day 0 of AZD1222 vaccination. The V gene is TRBV2, the J gene TRBJ2-7; D is uncertain. CDR3 residues: CASRYSYEQYF. In DNA form, the CDR3 reads TGTGCCAGCAGGTACAGCTACGAGCAGTACTTC.